This T cell receptor (beta chain) emerged from a study of shared clonotypes between healthy human individuals (dated by TCRdb to the early 2020s). Concerning the study at large: The cohort comprised a couple of women and a few men aged 18 to 49 years. Between about 0.85 and 9.5 billion PBMCs per donor were obtained by leukapheresis. To estimate repertoire size and how much clonotype sharing occurs between individuals, the study deeply sequenced the blood TCR repertoires of several healthy adults. For each donor, CD4 naive and CD4 memory were each given three plates, CD8 naive was given two plates, and CD8 memory was given one plate. Libraries were prepared and TCR repertoires were sequenced by different laboratories using diverse techniques, in order to increase sequencing depth and limit assay-specific biases.

Study-wide conclusions, independent of this receptor: Sharing across a few donors was observed for about 4.8% of naive CD4, about 4% of naive CD8, over 2% of memory CD4, and around 0.4% of memory CD8 clonotypes. Only blood was sampled, and tissue TCR repertoires likely differ from those in blood. Rarefaction of sorted-subset datasets indicated incomplete sequencing despite the large sequencing depth. Because the study included a small number of donors, the genetic and exposure-history diversity represented was limited. Pairwise subsampling led to the expectation that sequencing depth would affect the degree of clonotype sharing among donors. Estimated clonotype richness was generally larger for naive than for memory subsets. Compared with non-shared clonotypes, the clonotypes found in all four sorted-subset donors had higher generation probabilities.

To note about this clone: It has no known antigen specificity. No base qualities exist here, and no much larger clone lies one base off it.

V is reduced by 2 bases and J by 6 bases, leaving a spacing of 11 bases between them. Its CDR3 holds 14 amino acids, cysteine through phenylalanine. Only the CDR3 DNA stays, 42 bases, in frame from base 1. The CDR1 and CDR2 encoded by the germline V gene are SGHVS and FQNEAQ. Using the deep immunoSEQ assay, multiplex PCR amplified TCR CDR3 regions from genomic DNA. Extracted genomic DNA from each cell subset was spread evenly across all wells of several immunoSEQ 96-well plates, with each plate serving as a replicate. For sorted subsets, about 220 ng of genomic DNA, equivalent to around 30,000 T cell genomes, went into each replicate PCR. Purified libraries were quantified with a Qubit 3.0 fluorometer, sized on a Bioanalyzer 2100, and re-quantified with the KAPA Library Quantification kit. Every immunoSEQ 96-well plate was sequenced on a dedicated single-read 150-cycle Illumina NextSeq 550 flow cell. On the authors' methods: Because the immunoSEQ output held only junctional sequences and lacked quality scores, the filtering could not match the filtering applied to full-length reads. To assign V/J genes and CDR3, sequences were annotated using PyIR, a Python wrapper for IgBLAST v1.9, with IMGT germline references. Reads were removed for weak V/J assignments (E-value above 1e-6), missing CDR3, stop codons, out-of-frame junctions, or ambiguous translated residues. A V3J clonotype was defined by an identical inferred V gene, J gene, and CDR3 amino acid sequence. Percentage overlap between repertoires was calculated by dividing the number of shared unique clonotypes by the size of the smaller repertoire. Richness of each repertoire was evaluated using RTK rarefaction, the Chao1 estimator, and Recon v2.1 estimates of unobserved clonotypes. For all TCRbeta clonotypes obtained by the gDNA method from four donors, generation probabilities were computed with OLGA. TCRdb took over this immuneACCESS table, retaining in-frame rearrangements with V and J assigned. Such tables are incomplete; in checked studies, under half of the missing clones stem from an unresolved V gene, and the remainder is unexplained. V and J calls and clone size follow that table, whereas D and trimming were derived from the DNA. For this sample there are 2.3 million or so clones; approximately 93% appear just once. The ten largest clones take up around 0.4% of the sample.

The donors were healthy, HIV-negative adults with no recently reported acute infections or vaccinations. Every donor was a Caucasian adult residing in Nashville, Tennessee, USA. CD4+ T cells were enriched through magnetic negative selection, after which naive cells were positively selected on CD45RA and the remaining negative fraction served as the memory subset. Blood was collected by leukapheresis, and PBMCs were isolated by Ficoll-Histopaque density gradient centrifugation and then cryopreserved in liquid nitrogen vapor phase. Analytical flow cytometry was used to check the purity and quantity of every magnetically sorted T cell population. Genomic DNA was isolated from each sorted fraction and quantified by UV absorbance on a Nanodrop 2000c.

The sequenced material came from naive CD4+ T cells from PBMCs. The sample's cell subset or site label, in plain terms: CD45RA+ positively selected. The rearranged chain carries TRBV7-8 and TRBJ1-5; the D gene cannot be resolved reliably. The TCR originated in a young man in good health. Some clones in this sample may be carry-over from other donors' samples. The CDR3 here reads CASSLRRVGQPQHF. The DNA reads as follows: TGTGCCAGCAGCTTACGGAGGGTCGGTCAGCCCCAGCATTTT.